Below, one TCR beta chain is given with its context. Its antigen is unknown. These data belong to a study of OX40 agonist ivuxolimab in advanced cancers. Study background: Participants averaged approximately 65 years of age (range roughly 23 to 90) and were roughly 80% male. In three patients, partial responses were observed, one with hepatocellular carcinoma and two with cutaneous melanoma.

Whole-study results and caveats: At 0.1 to 3.0 mg/kg, CD4+ and CD8+ blood T cells expanded clonally by week 6. Also present in some nonresponders was a low level of normalized T-cell clonal expansion.

Germline CDR1 and CDR2: WNHNN and SYGVQD (reference sequence). V dropped 4 bases and J dropped 8; count of bases not matched to a gene: 7. CDR3 size: 14 residues. Clones were sequenced by immunoSEQ multiplex PCR, and TCRdb holds only the in-frame ones, with some missing. The profile shows 32,000 or so clones, roughly 79% of them singletons. The rearrangement links TRBV10-1 to TRBJ2-1, with 8 bases aligning to TRBD2. Sequencing used CD4+ or CD8+ T cells sorted from blood, obtained in a trial of the OX40 agonist ivuxolimab. The receptor was isolated from an adult with an advanced solid tumor such as melanoma, head and neck, liver or kidney cancer. This chain's CDR3 is CASSASGSSHEQFF. The CDR3 coding sequence is TGCGCCAGCAGTGCCAGCGGGAGTAGCCATGAGCAGTTCTTC.